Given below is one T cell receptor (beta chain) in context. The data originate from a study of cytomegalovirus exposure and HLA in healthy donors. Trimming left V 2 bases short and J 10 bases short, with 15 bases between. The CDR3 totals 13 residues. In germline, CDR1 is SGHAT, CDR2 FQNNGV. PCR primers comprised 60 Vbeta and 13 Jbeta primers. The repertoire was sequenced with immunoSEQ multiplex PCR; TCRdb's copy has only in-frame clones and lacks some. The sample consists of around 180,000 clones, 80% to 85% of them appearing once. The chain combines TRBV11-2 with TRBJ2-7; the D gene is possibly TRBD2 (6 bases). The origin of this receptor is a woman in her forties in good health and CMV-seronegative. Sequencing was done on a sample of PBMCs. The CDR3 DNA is TGTGCCAGCAGCTTACATAAGGAGGCGGGACAGTACTTC. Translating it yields CASSLHKEAGQYF.